Listed below are T cell receptor beta chains from one sample, sequenced in a study of long-term antiretroviral therapy in people with HIV. Measured with immunoSEQ multiplex PCR; TCRdb has only the in-frame clones, and not every one. In the table there are tens of thousands of clones, about 95% of which are singletons. Source: unsorted PBMCs, taken 3.7 years after starting antiretroviral therapy. The receptors were gathered from a woman in her 50s with HIV. CDR3s include the opening cysteine and the closing phenylalanine or tryptophan. A D gene is named only where the DNA matches it firmly.

>.|TRBV5-8|TRBJ2-3
TGTGCCAGCAGCTTAGTAGGGCCCCAAGATACGCAGTATTTT
CASSLVGPQDTQYF
>.|TRBV19|TRBJ1-1
TGTGCCACTAAGGGTTTTAACACTGAAGCTTTCTTT
CATKGFNTEAFF
>.|TRBV27|TRBJ2-7
TGTGCCAGCAGTTTAACTTCGTCTGCCTACGAGCAGTACTTC
CASSLTSSAYEQYF
>TRBD1|TRBV29-1|TRBJ1-2
TGCAGCGTTCCCGGGACAGACTCTAGAGGGGTTAACTATGGCTACACCTTC
CSVPGTDSRGVNYGYTF
>TRBD1|TRBV27|TRBJ2-1
TGTGCCAGCAGTTCGTTCCGGGACAGGGGGATCAATGAGCAGTTCTTC
CASSSFRDRGINEQFF
>.|TRBV30|TRBJ2-3
TGTGCCTGGAGTGTGCGCGCCACAGATACGCAGTATTTT
CAWSVRATDTQYF
>.|TRBV5-6|TRBJ1-1
TGTGCCAGCAGCTTGAACACTGAAGCTTTCTTT
CASSLNTEAFF
>.|TRBV6-5|TRBJ1-2
TGTGCCAGCAGTTATCGTGACAGCTATGGCTACACCTTC
CASSYRDSYGYTF
>.|TRBV19|TRBJ2-7
TGTGCCAGTAGTAATGGGATTGGGCGTTCGGCTTACGAGCAGTACTTC
CASSNGIGRSAYEQYF
>.|TRBV10-3|TRBJ1-5
TGTGCCATCAGTGAGGGGGTCCTGCGGGGCAATCAGCCCCAGCATTTT
CAISEGVLRGNQPQHF
>.|TRBV27|TRBJ2-2
TGTGCCAGCAGCCTCGTTGGGGGTGTAGTCCGGGAGCTGTTTTTT
CASSLVGGVVRELFF
>TRBD2|TRBV10-2|TRBJ2-5
TGCGCCAGCACCGTTCGGACTAGCGGGGCAGAGACCCAGTACTTC
CASTVRTSGAETQYF
>.|TRBV10-2|TRBJ2-1
TGCGCCAGCAGTGAGTCAGGATACAATGAGCAGTTCTTC
CASSESGYNEQFF
>.|TRBV14|TRBJ2-7
TGTGCCAGCAGCCGGGGCTACGAGCAGTACTTC
CASSRGYEQYF
>.|TRBV4-1|TRBJ2-3
TGCGCCAGCAGCCAAGTCCTCTCGGATACGCAGTATTTT
CASSQVLSDTQYF
>TRBD1|TRBV5-1|TRBJ2-2
TGCGCCAGCAGCTTGATACAGGGGGCTTATCCCGGGGAGCTGTTTTTT
CASSLIQGAYPGELFF
>TRBD1|TRBV7-7|TRBJ2-2
TGTGCTAGCAGCTCGGGACAGTCGACCGGGGAGCTGTTTTTT
CASSSGQSTGELFF